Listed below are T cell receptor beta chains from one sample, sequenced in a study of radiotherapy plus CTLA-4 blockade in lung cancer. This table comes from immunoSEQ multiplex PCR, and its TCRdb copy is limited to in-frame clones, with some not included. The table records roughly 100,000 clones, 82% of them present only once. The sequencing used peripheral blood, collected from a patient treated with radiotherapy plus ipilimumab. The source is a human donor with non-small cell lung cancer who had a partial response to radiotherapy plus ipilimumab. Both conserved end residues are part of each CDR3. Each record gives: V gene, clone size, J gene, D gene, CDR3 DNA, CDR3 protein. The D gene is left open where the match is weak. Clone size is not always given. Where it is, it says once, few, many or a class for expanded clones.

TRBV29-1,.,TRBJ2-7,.,TGCAGCGTTGTCCAGGGGAACTACGAGCAGTACTTC,CSVVQGNYEQYF
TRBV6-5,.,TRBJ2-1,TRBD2,TGTGCCAGCAGGCGGACTAGCGGGGAGTACAATGAGCAGTTCTTC,CASRRTSGEYNEQFF
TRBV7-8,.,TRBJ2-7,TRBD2,TGTGCCAGCAGCTTAGCCGGGACTAGCCCCGCCTACGAGCAGTACTTC,CASSLAGTSPAYEQYF
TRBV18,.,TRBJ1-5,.,TGTGCCAGCTCACCAGGGGCGGGCAATCAGCCCCAGCATTTT,CASSPGAGNQPQHF
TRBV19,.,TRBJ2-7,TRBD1,TGTGCCAGTAGTATCGGGACAGGCCGAACCTACGAGCAGTACTTC,CASSIGTGRTYEQYF
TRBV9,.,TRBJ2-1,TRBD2,TGTGCCAGCAGCCCCACGGGAGGCCTCTCCTACAATGAGCAGTTCTTC,CASSPTGGLSYNEQFF
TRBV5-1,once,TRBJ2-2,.,TGCGCCAGCAGCTTGGCCGGGAACACCGGGGAGCTGTTTTTT,CASSLAGNTGELFF
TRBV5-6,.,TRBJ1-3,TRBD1,TGTGCCAGCAGCGGGACAGGGGAAAAACCTGGAAACACCATATATTTT,CASSGTGEKPGNTIYF
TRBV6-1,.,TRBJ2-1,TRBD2,TGTGCCAGCAGTGAACTAGCGGGAGGGCCCGATGAGCAGTTCTTC,CASSELAGGPDEQFF
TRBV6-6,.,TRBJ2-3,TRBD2,TGTGCCACAGGACTAGCGGGAGGAGATACGCAGTATTTT,CATGLAGGDTQYF
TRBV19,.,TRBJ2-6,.,TGTGCCAGTAGTTTCTCCCTGGGCCGAGGGGCCAACGTCCTGACTTTC,CASSFSLGRGANVLTF
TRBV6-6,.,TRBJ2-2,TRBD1,TGTGCCAGCAGGCGGACAGGGCGGGGCACCGGGGAGCTGTTTTTT,CASRRTGRGTGELFF
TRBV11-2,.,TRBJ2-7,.,TGTGCCAGCAGCTTTCGGGCGGACACGGTCTCCTACGAGCAGTACTTC,CASSFRADTVSYEQYF
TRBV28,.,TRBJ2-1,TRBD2,TGTGCCAGCAGTTCTGCGGGAGGGTACAATGAGCAGTTCTTC,CASSSAGGYNEQFF
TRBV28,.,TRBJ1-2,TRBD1,TGTGCCAGCAGAGACAGGGGGCCCTATGGCTACACCTTC,CASRDRGPYGYTF
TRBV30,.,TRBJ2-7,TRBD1,TGTGCCTGGAGCATACCGGGACAGGGTTCCTACGAGCAGTACTTC,CAWSIPGQGSYEQYF
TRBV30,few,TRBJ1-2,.,TGTGCCTGGAGTGTAGTGGCTTATGGGGCCTACACCTTC,CAWSVVAYGAYTF
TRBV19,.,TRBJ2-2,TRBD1,TGTGCCAGTAGTATTATGGGACAGGGAAACACCGGGGAGCTGTTTTTT,CASSIMGQGNTGELFF
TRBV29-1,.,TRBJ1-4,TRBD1,TGCAGCGTGGTTACAGGGGGAGATGAAAAACTGTTTTTT,CSVVTGGDEKLFF
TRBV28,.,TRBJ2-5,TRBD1,TGTGCCAGCAGCCGAAGGACAGGGTGGGAGCAGTACTTC,CASSRRTGWEQYF
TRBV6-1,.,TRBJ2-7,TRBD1,TGTGCCAGCAGTCCCGGGACAGGGAAGTCCGAGCAGTACTTC,CASSPGTGKSEQYF
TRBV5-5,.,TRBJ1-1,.,TGTGCCAGCCGACCACCTACAGGAGCCCTGAACACTGAAGCTTTCTTT,CASRPPTGALNTEAFF